This T cell receptor beta chain stems from a study of identical twins. Via MiXCR, TCRdb re-called the 5' RACE reads, giving one row per CDR3 protein. The repertoire includes a few hundred thousand distinct CDR3 sequences, about 8% of them detected once, and over 2.5% sits in the top ten. The table lists this clonotype with a few counts. Antigen specificity is unknown. Study-wide findings and caveats: Cross-sectional statistics, not tracking of the same donors, supported the conclusions.

After removal of 0 bases from V and 3 bases from J, the junction contained 3 bases not matched to a gene. This CDR3 is 15 amino acids long. Germline V gene lookup returns CDR1 PRHDT and CDR2 FYEKMQ (reference sequence). The same specimen was also included in a second study, on yellow fever vaccine responses in identical twins.

This sequence originates from a woman under 30 in good health. Source material: CD8+ T cells sorted from blood. V gene TRBV13 combines with J gene TRBJ2-3; 7 bases are a match to TRBD2. The CDR3: CASSLGLAETDTQYF. In DNA form, the CDR3 reads TGTGCCAGCAGCTTAGGCCTAGCGGAGACAGATACGCAGTATTTT.